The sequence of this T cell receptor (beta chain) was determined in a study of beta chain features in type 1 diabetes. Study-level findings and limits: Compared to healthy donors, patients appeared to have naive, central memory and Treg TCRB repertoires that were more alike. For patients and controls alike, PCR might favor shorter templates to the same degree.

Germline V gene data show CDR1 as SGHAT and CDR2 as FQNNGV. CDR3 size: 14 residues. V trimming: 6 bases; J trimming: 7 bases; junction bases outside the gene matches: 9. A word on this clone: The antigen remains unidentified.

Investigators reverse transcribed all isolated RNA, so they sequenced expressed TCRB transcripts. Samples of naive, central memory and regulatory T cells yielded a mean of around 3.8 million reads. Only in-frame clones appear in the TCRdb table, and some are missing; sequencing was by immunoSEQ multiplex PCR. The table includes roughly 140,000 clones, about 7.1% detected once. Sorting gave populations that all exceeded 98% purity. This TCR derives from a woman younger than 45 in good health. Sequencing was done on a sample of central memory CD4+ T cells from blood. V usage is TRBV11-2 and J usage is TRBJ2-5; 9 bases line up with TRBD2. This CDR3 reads CASRRGGLQWTQYF. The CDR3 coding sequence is TGTGCCAGCAGGCGGGGGGGCCTCCAGTGGACCCAGTACTTC.